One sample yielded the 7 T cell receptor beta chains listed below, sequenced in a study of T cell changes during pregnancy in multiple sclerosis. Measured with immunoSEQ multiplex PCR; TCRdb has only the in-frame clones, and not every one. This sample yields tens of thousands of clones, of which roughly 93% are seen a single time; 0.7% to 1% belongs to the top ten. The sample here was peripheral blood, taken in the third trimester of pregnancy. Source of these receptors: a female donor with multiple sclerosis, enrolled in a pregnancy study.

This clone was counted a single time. The CDR3 nucleotides are TGTGCCAGCAGTTTTTTTTCAACCTTCGCAGGGGAGCAGTTCTTC. It is translated as CASSFFSTFAGEQFF. The chain carries TRBV28 and TRBJ2-1, with a possible D match to TRBD1 (5 bases). Germline assignment: CDR1 MDHEN and CDR2 SYDVKM. CDR3 length: 15 amino acids. V lost 3 bases to trimming and J lost 10 bases, with 19 bases between them.

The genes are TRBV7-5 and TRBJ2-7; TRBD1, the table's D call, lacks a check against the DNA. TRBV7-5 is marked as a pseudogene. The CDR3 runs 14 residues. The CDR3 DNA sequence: TGTGTCAGACGCACCAAGACAGGGGTAGTCGAGCAGTACTTC. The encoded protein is CVRRTKTGVVEQYF.

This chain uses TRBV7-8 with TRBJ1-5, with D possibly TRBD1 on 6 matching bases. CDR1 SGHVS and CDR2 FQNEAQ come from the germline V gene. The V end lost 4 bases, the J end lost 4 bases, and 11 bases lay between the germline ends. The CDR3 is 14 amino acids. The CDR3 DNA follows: TGTGCCAGCAGCTACTCTACAGGGAATCAGCCCCAGCATTTT. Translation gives CASSYSTGNQPQHF.

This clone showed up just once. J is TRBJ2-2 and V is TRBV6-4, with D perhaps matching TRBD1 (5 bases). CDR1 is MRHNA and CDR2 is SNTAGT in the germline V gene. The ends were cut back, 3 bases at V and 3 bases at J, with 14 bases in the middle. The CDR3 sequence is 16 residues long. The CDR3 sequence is CASSETTARDTGELFF. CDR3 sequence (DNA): TGTGCCAGCAGTGAGACGACAGCGCGAGACACCGGGGAGCTGTTTTTT.

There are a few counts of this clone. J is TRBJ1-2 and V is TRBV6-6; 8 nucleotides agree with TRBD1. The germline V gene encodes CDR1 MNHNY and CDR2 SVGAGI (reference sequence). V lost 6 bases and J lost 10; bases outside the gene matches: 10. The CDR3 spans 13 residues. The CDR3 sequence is CASRTTGVGVYTF. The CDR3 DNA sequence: TGTGCCAGCAGGACGACAGGGGTGGGGGTCTACACCTTC.

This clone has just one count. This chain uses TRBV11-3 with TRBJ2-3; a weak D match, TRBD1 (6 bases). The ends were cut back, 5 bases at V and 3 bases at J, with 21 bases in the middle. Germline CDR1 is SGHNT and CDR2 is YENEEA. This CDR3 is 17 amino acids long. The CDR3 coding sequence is TGTGCCAGCAGCAAAGGCAGGGGCTCCCCTGGGACAGATACGCAGTATTTT. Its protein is CASSKGRGSPGTDTQYF.

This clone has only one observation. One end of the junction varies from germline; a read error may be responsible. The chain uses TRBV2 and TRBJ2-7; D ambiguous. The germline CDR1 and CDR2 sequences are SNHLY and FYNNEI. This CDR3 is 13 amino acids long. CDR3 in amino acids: CASSEVYAGPEFF. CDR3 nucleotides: TGTGCCAGCAGTGAAGTATATGCCGGTCCCGAATTTTTC.